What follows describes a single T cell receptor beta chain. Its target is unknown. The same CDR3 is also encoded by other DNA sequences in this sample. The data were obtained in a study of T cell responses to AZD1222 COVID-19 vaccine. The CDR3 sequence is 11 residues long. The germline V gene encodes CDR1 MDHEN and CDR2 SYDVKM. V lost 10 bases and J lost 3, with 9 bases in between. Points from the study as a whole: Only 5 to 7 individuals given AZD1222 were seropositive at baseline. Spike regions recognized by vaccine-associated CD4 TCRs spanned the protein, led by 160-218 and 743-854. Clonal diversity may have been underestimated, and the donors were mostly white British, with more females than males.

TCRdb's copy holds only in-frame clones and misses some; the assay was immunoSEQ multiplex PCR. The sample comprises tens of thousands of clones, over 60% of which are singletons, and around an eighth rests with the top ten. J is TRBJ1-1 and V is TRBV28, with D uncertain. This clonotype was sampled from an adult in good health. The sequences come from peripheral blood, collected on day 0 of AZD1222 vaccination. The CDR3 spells CATAGDTEAFF. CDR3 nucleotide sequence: TGTGCCACAGCAGGAGACACTGAAGCTTTCTTT.